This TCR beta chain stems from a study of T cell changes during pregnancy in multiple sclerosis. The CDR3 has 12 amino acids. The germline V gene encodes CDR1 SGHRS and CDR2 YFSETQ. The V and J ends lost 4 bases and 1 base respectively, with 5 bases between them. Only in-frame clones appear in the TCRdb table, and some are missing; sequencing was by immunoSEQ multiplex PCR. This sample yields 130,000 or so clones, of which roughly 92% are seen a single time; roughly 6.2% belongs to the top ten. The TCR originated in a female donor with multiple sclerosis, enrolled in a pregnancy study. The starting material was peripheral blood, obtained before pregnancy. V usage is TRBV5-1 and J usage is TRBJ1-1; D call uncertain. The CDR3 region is CASSLRNTEAFF. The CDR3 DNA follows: TGCGCCAGCAGCCTGAGGAACACTGAAGCTTTCTTT.